The text below deals with one TCR beta chain. Its matching antigen is unknown. Every sample yielded at least 6 million isolated PBMCs. The source of the sample is a study of blood T cells in healthy people across ages. Regarding the study as a whole: Per million T cells, the diversity of TCR beta decreased roughly linearly as age advanced. With naive T cell percentage, TCR beta diversity showed a strong correlation. Expanded clonotype changes were possibly confounded by unknown donor CMV status.

The CDR3 consists of 13 residues. V shed 5 bases and J shed 3 bases, with 8 bases lying between them. Germline V CDR1 and CDR2: MNHEY, SVGAGI. Sample-barcoded 5' priming and a J-beta primer mix drove a second PCR of roughly 7 to 11 cycles. TCRdb re-derived calls from the 5' RACE reads in MiXCR, one entry per CDR3 protein. The sample consists of some 1 million distinct CDR3 sequences, 45% of them appearing once. This sequence originates from a woman aged 55-70 years in good health. The chain employs TRBV6-5 and TRBJ2-1; no definite D call. The specimen sequenced was blood. CDR3 loop: CASSSARYNEQFF. CDR3 nucleotides: TGTGCCAGCAGTAGCGCCCGCTACAATGAGCAGTTCTTC.